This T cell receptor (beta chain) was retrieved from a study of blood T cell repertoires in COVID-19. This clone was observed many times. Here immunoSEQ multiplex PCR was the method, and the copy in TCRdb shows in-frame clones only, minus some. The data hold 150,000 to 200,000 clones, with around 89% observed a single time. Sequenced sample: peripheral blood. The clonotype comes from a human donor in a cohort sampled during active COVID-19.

CDR3 in DNA: TGTGCCAGCAGCCGGGTGAGCAGGGGGATGGATGAGCAGTTCTTC. Protein sequence: CASSRVSRGMDEQFF. This chain uses TRBV7-9 with TRBJ2-1, with TRBD1 identical over 7 bases. The germline gives CDR1 SEHNR, CDR2 FQNEAQ (reference sequence). J lost 8 bases, V lost 5 bases, and 12 bases had no gene match. This CDR3 has 15 amino acids.